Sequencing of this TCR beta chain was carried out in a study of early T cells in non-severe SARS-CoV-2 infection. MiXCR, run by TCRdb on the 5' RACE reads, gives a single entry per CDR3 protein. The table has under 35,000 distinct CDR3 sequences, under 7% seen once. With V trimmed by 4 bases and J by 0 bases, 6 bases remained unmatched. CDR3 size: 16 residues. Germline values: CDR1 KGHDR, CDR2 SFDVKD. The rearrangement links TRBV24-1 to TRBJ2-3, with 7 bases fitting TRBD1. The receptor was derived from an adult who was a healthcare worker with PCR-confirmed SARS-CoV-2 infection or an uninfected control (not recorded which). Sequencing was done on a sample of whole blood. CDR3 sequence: CATSEPTGDSTDTQYF. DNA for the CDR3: TGTGCCACCAGTGAACCTACAGGGGATAGCACAGATACGCAGTATTTT.